This entry lists 4 T cell receptor beta chains sequenced from one sample in a study of blood T cell repertoires in COVID-19. The protocol was immunoSEQ multiplex PCR, while the TCRdb copy is restricted to in-frame clones and leaves out a portion. The sample carries over 85,000 clones, around 79% recorded once. Sequenced material: peripheral blood. These receptors were collected from a woman of 80 years or more with active or convalescent COVID-19.

The chain joins TRBV7-3 to TRBJ2-3; TRBD2 is a possible D gene (6 bases). The CDR3 has 14 amino acids. The germline V gene encodes CDR1 SGHTA and CDR2 FQGTGA. V lost 5 bases to trimming and J lost 4 bases, with 13 bases between them. The CDR3 DNA reads as TGTGCCAGCAGCCTGGTCCGGGAGTCAGATACGCAGTATTTT. Residues: CASSLVRESDTQYF.

The rearrangement joins TRBV5-6 to TRBJ2-7, with D possibly TRBD2 on 6 matching bases. Trimming pared 1 base from V and 2 bases from J, leaving 19 bases between. Germline V gene data show CDR1 as SGHDT and CDR2 as YYEEEE. The CDR3 has 17 residues. The CDR3 DNA reads TGTGCCAGCAGCTTGCTTCCCGGGGGAGATCCTCCCTACGAGCAGTACTTC. As protein: CASSLLPGGDPPYEQYF.

The V and J genes are TRBV4-2 and TRBJ1-2; weak D call: TRBD1 (5 bases). Germline V gene data show CDR1 as LGHNA and CDR2 as YNFKEQ. This CDR3 contains 12 residues. The V gene lost 2 bases and the J gene lost 14 bases, with 15 bases spanning the gap. The CDR3 DNA is TGTGCCAGCAGCCAAACCTTGCAGGGAATGACCTTC. This translates into CASSQTLQGMTF.

This chain connects TRBV5-6 to TRBJ1-2, with D possibly being TRBD1 (5 bases). CDR1 SGHDT and CDR2 YYEEEE come from the germline V gene. Between the trimmed V and J ends, which lost 0 bases and 10 bases, there was a span of 16 bases. There are 14 residues in the CDR3. This chain's CDR3 is CASSLGRGSGDYTF. In nucleotides, the CDR3 is TGTGCCAGCAGCTTGGGACGGGGCTCGGGGGACTACACCTTC.